This T cell receptor beta chain comes out of a study of a mutant IDH1 vaccine in newly diagnosed glioma. Study-wide context: Vaccination began 4-6 weeks post radiotherapy alone, or with temozolomide cycles.

For this clone: The antigen remains undetermined.

Produced via immunoSEQ multiplex PCR; TCRdb's table is partial and in-frame only. The repertoire includes some 60,000 clones, about 80% of them detected once, and 3.5% to 4.5% sits in the top ten. Time point noted: week 11, during vaccination. Each dose delivered 300 ug of mutant IDH1 20-mer peptide subcutaneously with imiquimod. CDR1 MGHRA and CDR2 YSYEKL come from the germline V gene. The CDR3 covers 16 residues. Trimming took off 1 base at V and 0 bases at J, with 13 bases between the two ends. The source was PBMCs, collected from a glioma patient whose treatment included an IDH1 peptide vaccine. This receptor was taken from a man aged 30 to 39 with glioma. This chain uses TRBV4-1 with TRBJ2-7, with a tentative D call TRBD2 (6 bases). CDR3 coding DNA: TGCGCCAGCAGCCAAGCCCCGGCGGGGTACTCCTACGAGCAGTACTTC. Its protein is CASSQAPAGYSYEQYF.